Each of the 3 T cell receptor beta chains below was sequenced from the same sample in a study of long-term antiretroviral therapy in people with HIV. Version v3.0 of the immunoSEQ assay ran at survey level. Sequencing used immunoSEQ multiplex PCR; TCRdb keeps in-frame clones, though not all of them. The table includes some 48,000 clones, around 80% detected once. The sequences come from unsorted PBMCs, collected 0.8 years after starting antiretroviral therapy. Source of these receptors: a woman between 18 and 29 years old with HIV.

This chain uses TRBV19 with TRBJ1-1; unclear D gene. CDR3 length: 12 residues. The germline V gene encodes CDR1 LNHDA and CDR2 SQIVND (reference sequence). V lost 6 bases and J lost 5, with 10 bases in between. CDR3 bases: TGTGCCAGTAGGTCCGAAGGGACTGAAGCTTTCTTT. Its protein product is CASRSEGTEAFF.

V usage is TRBV4-2 and J usage is TRBJ2-3; D not resolved. Between the trimmed V and J ends, which lost 0 bases and 4 bases, there was a span of 2 bases. CDR3 length equals 12 residues. Germline lookup yields CDR1 LGHNA and CDR2 YNFKEQ. The CDR3, as DNA: TGTGCCAGCAGCCAAGATTCAGATACGCAGTATTTT. Encoded protein: CASSQDSDTQYF.

The V call is TRBV5-4, the J call TRBJ2-5; D is possibly TRBD1 (6 bases). Deletions cut 4 bases from V and 2 bases from J, with 21 bases between. Germline CDR1 is SGHNT and CDR2 is YYREEE (reference sequence). This CDR3 region has 17 residues. CDR3: CASSPLWDKVGQETQYF. As DNA, the CDR3 is TGTGCCAGCAGCCCCCTTTGGGACAAAGTTGGGCAAGAGACCCAGTACTTC.